The clone carrying this TCR beta chain was seen repeatedly, ten times or more. Its specificity is unknown. CDR3 length equals 15 residues. In germline, CDR1 is LGHNT, CDR2 FRNRAP. V shed 2 bases and J shed 6 bases, with 14 bases lying between them. This entry comes from a study of Graves' ophthalmopathy and Graves' hyperthyroidism. For the study at large: Blood was drawn at initial diagnosis, before any treatment.

RNA transcripts were the source from which TCR beta CDR3 regions were amplified. RT-PCR in the first round used HTBI primers; a second-round multiplex PCR followed. Each CDR3 protein gets one entry after TCRdb re-called the multiplex PCR reads with MiXCR. Of 300,000 to 500,000 distinct CDR3 sequences detected, 15% appear once; the ten largest clones hold 7%. Ages of hyperthyroidism patients ran from 18 to 65, and their diagnoses were new, under 2 months' duration. General study points: A classifier, a 13-signature model, separated ophthalmopathy from stable hyperthyroidism with approximately 88% sensitivity and approximately 81% specificity. The model predicted progression of ophthalmopathy with a sensitivity of 60% to 71%, and its specificity was approximately 77%.

The sequence derives from a woman between 18 and 30 years old with stable Graves' hyperthyroidism. Sequencing was performed on peripheral blood. The rearrangement joins TRBV12-5 to TRBJ1-5; D might be TRBD1 (5 bases). CDR3 in amino acids: CASGLSGGLAQPQHF. The CDR3 coding sequence is TGTGCTAGTGGTTTGTCCGGGGGTTTAGCTCAGCCCCAGCATTTT.